One and the same sample provided the 10 T cell receptor beta chains below, sequenced in a study of human T cells and chemical hapten exposure. The sample's time point: pre-sensitization, week 0. As for treatment: therapeutic diphenylcyclopropenone sensitization with weekly scalp DPC. TCRdb processed the RACE reads anew with MiXCR; each CDR3 protein has one entry. Of approximately 320,000 distinct CDR3 sequences in the sample, 5.5% were seen once. The sample in question was whole blood, obtained in connection with sensitization to the hapten diphenylcyclopropenone (DPC). Receptors were obtained from a woman aged 18 to 35 with alopecia areata. Some clones in this sample may be carry-over from other donors' samples.

The rearrangement uses TRBV12-5 and TRBJ2-7; D might be TRBD2 (5 bases). V dropped 0 bases and J dropped 2 bases, with 17 bases sitting between them. Per germline, CDR1 LGHNT and CDR2 FRNRAP. This CDR3 contains 17 residues. The CDR3 loop is CASGLVKISPGTYEQYF. Here the CDR3 DNA reads TGTGCTAGTGGTTTGGTAAAAATCTCCCCCGGGACCTACGAGCAGTACTTC.

This clonotype was observed at least ten times. CDR3 sequence (DNA): TGTGCCAGCAGCCCCCACGGGGGAGAGAACTATGGCTACACCTTC. The encoded protein is CASSPHGGENYGYTF. This chain connects TRBV5-6 to TRBJ1-2; tentatively, D is TRBD1 (5 bases). Looked up from germline, CDR1 is SGHDT and CDR2 is YYEEEE. The CDR3 extends over 15 amino acids. The V gene lost 4 bases and the J gene lost 2 bases, with 15 bases spanning the gap. Looking up the rest from reference TRBV5-6 and TRBJ1-2 gives the full variable domain: DAGVTQSPTHLIKTRGQQVTLRCSPKSGHDTVSWYQQALGQGPQFIFQYYEEEERQRGNFPDRFSGHQFPNYSSELNVNALLLGDSALYLCASSPHGGENYGYTFGSGTRLTVV.

CDR3 in DNA: TGCAGTGCTAACCGGGGGGGGGTTAGCACAGATACGCAGTATTTT. It specifies CSANRGGVSTDTQYF. The rearrangement joins TRBV20-1 to TRBJ2-3, with 8 bases matching TRBD2. Germline CDR1 is DFQATT and CDR2 is SNEGSKA (reference sequence). This CDR3 contains 15 residues. Trimming at V came to 4 bases and at J to 0 bases, leaving 6 bases not matched to a gene.

This clonotype was observed a handful of times. V is TRBV7-9 and J is TRBJ2-1; 7 bases agree with TRBD2. CDR1 is SEHNR and CDR2 is FQNEAQ in the germline V gene (reference sequence). V gave up 0 bases and J gave up 4 bases; unmatched junction bases: 3. The CDR3 extends over 15 amino acids. CDR3 in DNA: TGTGCCAGCAGCTTAGCGGGGGGGTTATACAATGAGCAGTTCTTC. The encoded protein is CASSLAGGLYNEQFF.

This clonotype occurred many times. The rearrangement joins TRBV7-9 to TRBJ2-7; TRBD1 is a possible D gene (5 bases). In germline, CDR1 is SEHNR, CDR2 FQNEAQ (reference sequence). V lost 5 bases to trimming and J lost 3 bases, with 14 bases between them. The CDR3 consists of 14 residues. CDR3: CASSRDSYHYEQYF. Here the CDR3 DNA reads TGTGCCAGCAGCCGCGACAGTTATCACTACGAGCAGTACTTC. Complete variable domain (other parts from reference TRBV7-9 and TRBJ2-7): DTGVSQNPRHKITKRGQNVTFRCDPISEHNRLYWYRQTLGQGPEFLTYFQNEAQLEKSRLLSDRFSAERPKGSFSTLEIQRTEQGDSAMYLCASSRDSYHYEQYFGPGTRLTVT.

This clonotype was found a few times. This chain links TRBV6-6 with TRBJ2-4; TRBD2 is a possible D gene (5 bases). Trimming cost V 4 bases and J 0 bases, with 10 bases left between them. This CDR3 spans 15 amino acids. Germline values: CDR1 MNHNY, CDR2 SVGAGI (reference sequence). The CDR3 region has the DNA TGTGCCAGCAGTTGGGCCGGGGAAGCCAAAAACATTCAGTACTTC. Amino acid sequence: CASSWAGEAKNIQYF.

The rearrangement uses TRBV10-3 and TRBJ1-3; 8 nucleotides agree with TRBD1. The trim removed 6 bases at V and 1 base at J, leaving 2 bases unmatched. The CDR3 length is 14 residues. Germline CDR1 reads ENHRY; CDR2 reads SYGVKD. CDR3 in DNA: TGTGCCATCAGAGGGACAGGATCTGGAAACACCATATATTTT. It specifies CAIRGTGSGNTIYF.

The chain uses TRBV5-1 and TRBJ2-7; 10 bases are a match to TRBD2. Germline V gene data show CDR1 as SGHRS and CDR2 as YFSETQ. The CDR3 sequence is 15 residues long. After removal of 0 bases from V and 3 bases from J, the junction contained 3 bases not matched to a gene. The CDR3 DNA is TGCGCCAGCAGCTTGGGAGCGGGAGGGATCTACGAGCAGTACTTC. It specifies CASSLGAGGIYEQYF.

Ten or more counts support this clonotype. The rearrangement joins TRBV5-6 to TRBJ1-6, with D perhaps TRBD1 (5 bases). CDR1 and CDR2 (germline): SGHDT, YYEEEE. The CDR3 runs 14 residues. Trimming stripped 4 bases from V and 7 bases from J, with 12 bases between. The CDR3 loop is CASSLGEVNSPLHF. CDR3 DNA sequence: TGTGCCAGCAGCCTGGGGGAGGTGAATTCACCCCTCCACTTT.

This clonotype was seen more than once but under ten times. The chain has TRBV2 and TRBJ2-1; possible D gene TRBD1, 6 bases. The V end lost 5 bases, the J end lost 6 bases, and 11 bases lay between the germline ends. Germline lookup yields CDR1 SNHLY and CDR2 FYNNEI. The CDR3 is made up of 13 amino acids. The CDR3 nucleotides read TGTGCCAGCAGTAAAGGGGGAACCAATGAGCAGTTCTTC. It translates to CASSKGGTNEQFF. Full variable domain (outside the CDR3, taken from reference TRBV2 and TRBJ2-1): EPEVTQTPSHQVTQMGQEVILRCVPISNHLYFYWYRQILGQKVEFLVSFYNNEISEKSEIFDDQFSVERPDGSNFTLKIRSTKLEDSAMYFCASSKGGTNEQFFGPGTRLTVL.